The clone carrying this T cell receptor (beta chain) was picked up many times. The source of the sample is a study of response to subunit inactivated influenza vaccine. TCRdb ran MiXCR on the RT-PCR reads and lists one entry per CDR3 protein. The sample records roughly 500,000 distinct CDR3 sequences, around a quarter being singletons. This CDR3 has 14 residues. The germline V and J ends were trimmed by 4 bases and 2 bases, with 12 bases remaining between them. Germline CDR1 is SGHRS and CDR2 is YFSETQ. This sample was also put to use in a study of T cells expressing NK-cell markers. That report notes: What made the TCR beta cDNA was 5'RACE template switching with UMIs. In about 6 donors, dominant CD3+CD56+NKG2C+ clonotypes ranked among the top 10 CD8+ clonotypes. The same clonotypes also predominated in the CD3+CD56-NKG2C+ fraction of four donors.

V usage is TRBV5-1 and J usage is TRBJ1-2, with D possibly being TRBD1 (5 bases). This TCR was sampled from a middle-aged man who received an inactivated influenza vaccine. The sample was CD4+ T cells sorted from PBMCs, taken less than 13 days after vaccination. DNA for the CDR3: TGCGCCAGCAGCCCCGAGGGACGGAACTATGGCTACACCTTC. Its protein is CASSPEGRNYGYTF.